Given below is one T cell receptor beta chain in context. Its specificity is unknown. People who had autoimmune disease history or systemic immunosuppression were excluded. This CDR3 is 13 amino acids long. V was shortened by 10 bases and J by 4 bases, with 16 bases between the two germline ends. Germline CDR1 is LNHDA and CDR2 is SQIVND (reference sequence). Sequencing used immunoSEQ multiplex PCR; TCRdb keeps in-frame clones, though not all of them. The table includes tens of thousands of clones, around 90% detected once. This sample is part of a study of OX40 agonist ivuxolimab in advanced cancers. Whole-study findings and limits: Some nonresponders likewise displayed low normalized T-cell clonal expansion.

The sample was CD4+ or CD8+ T cells sorted from blood, taken in a trial of the OX40 agonist ivuxolimab. J is TRBJ1-1 and V is TRBV19, with D possibly being TRBD1 (6 bases). The clonotype originates from an adult with an advanced solid tumor such as melanoma, head and neck, liver or kidney cancer. The CDR3 is CATETGQGTEAFF. The CDR3 DNA reads as TGTGCCACCGAAACAGGGCAGGGCACTGAAGCTTTCTTT.